The next 13 T cell receptor beta chains were all read from a single sample in a study of CD8+CD57+ T cells in acquired aplastic anemia. The use of genomic DNA as template underpinned the TCR beta VDJ and CDR3 profiling. MiXCR was run by TCRdb on the reads, yielding one entry per CDR3 protein. The table lists approximately 200,000 distinct CDR3 sequences, 61% of them singletons. Sequences were obtained from sorted CD4+, CD8+, or CD8+CD57+ T cells (not recorded which) from PBMCs. These receptors were collected from a human donor in good health.

The V call is TRBV6-1, the J call TRBJ1-4, with a tentative D call TRBD1 (5 bases). CDR1 is MNHNS and CDR2 is SASEGT in the germline V gene. Trimming took 1 base from V and 5 from J, leaving 5 bases between them. The CDR3 runs to 13 residues. The CDR3: CASSEGGNEKLFF. The CDR3 DNA is TGTGCCAGCAGTGAAGGGGGGAATGAAAAACTGTTTTTT.

This clonotype has a single count. Just one base apart from a much larger clone, this may be a read error. This chain uses TRBV9 with TRBJ1-2, with 7 positions matching TRBD1. The CDR3 is 15 residues long. The junction had 10 bases not matched to a gene; V was cut back by 4 bases and J by 4 bases. Germline CDR1 is SGDLS and CDR2 is YYNGEE. CDR3 nucleotide sequence: TGTGCCAGCAGCTCGAGGGAGGGGGCGGGCTATGGCTACACCTTC. Translating gives CASSSREGAGYGYTF.

The chain recombines TRBV10-3 with TRBJ1-2; 9 bases match TRBD1. There are 14 residues in the CDR3. Trimming took 7 bases from V and 0 from J; bases not matched to a gene: 3. Germline values: CDR1 ENHRY, CDR2 SYGVKD. The chain's CDR3 is CAITRTGANYGYTF. CDR3 coding DNA: TGTGCCATCACTAGGACAGGGGCTAACTATGGCTACACCTTC.

Worth noting for this clonotype: Just one base apart from a much larger clone, this may be a read error. The chain has TRBV30 and TRBJ1-2, with D unresolved. CDR1 is GTSNPN and CDR2 is SVGIG in the germline V gene (reference sequence). CDR3 size: 13 residues. The CDR3 DNA reads TGTGCCTGGAGTGTGCTGGGATCGGATGGCTGCACCTTC. Protein: CAWSVLGSDGCTF.

V gene TRBV4-1 combines with J gene TRBJ2-7; a weak D match, TRBD2 (6 bases). Trimming stripped 3 bases from V and 1 base from J, with 10 bases between. CDR3 length: 14 residues. The germline V gene has CDR1 MGHRA and CDR2 YSYEKL. CDR3: CASSQGRESYEQYF. The CDR3 coding sequence is TGCGCCAGCAGCCAGGGACGGGAGTCCTACGAGCAGTACTTC.

This rearrangement joins TRBV12-3 or TRBV12-4 to TRBJ2-5; D is possibly TRBD1 (7 bases). The CDR3 runs 13 residues. Trimming shortened V by 5 bases and J by 13 bases, and 20 bases separated the two germline ends. CDR3 loop: CASSQTPGGGTYF. In nucleotides, the CDR3 is TGTGCCAGCAGTCAGACTCCAGGGGGAGGAACGTACTTC.

As DNA, the CDR3 is TGTGCTAGTGGTTTGGGGGGATATCAGCCCCAGCATTTT. Its protein product is CASGLGGYQPQHF. The rearrangement links TRBV12-5 to TRBJ1-5; D is unresolved. Germline loops: CDR1 LGHNT, CDR2 FRNRAP. This CDR3 is 13 amino acids long. V gave up 1 base and J gave up 5 bases, with 6 bases separating them.

This chain uses TRBV7-8 with TRBJ1-1; 8 positions agree with TRBD1. The CDR3 is 17 amino acids. The V and J ends lost 2 bases and 5 bases, in that order; junction bases with no gene match: 13. Per the germline V gene, CDR1 is SGHVS and CDR2 is FQNEAQ. In DNA, the CDR3 is TGTGCCAGCAGCTTACCATACTCTGGACAGGGCGGTACTGAAGCTTTCTTT. Translation: CASSLPYSGQGGTEAFF.

This rearrangement joins TRBV5-1 to TRBJ1-1; D possibly corresponds to TRBD1 (6 bases). The CDR3 spans 13 residues. The germline V gene encodes CDR1 SGHRS and CDR2 YFSETQ. V shed 6 bases and J shed 4 bases, with 13 bases lying between them. CDR3 residues: CASNLQGFTEAFF. The CDR3 DNA is TGCGCCAGCAACTTACAGGGATTCACTGAAGCTTTCTTT. Full variable domain (missing parts from reference TRBV5-1 and TRBJ1-1): KAGVTQTPRYLIKTRGQQVTLSCSPISGHRSVSWYQQTPGQGLQFLFEYFSETQRNKGNFPGRFSGRQFSNSRSEMNVSTLELGDSALYLCASNLQGFTEAFFGQGTRLTVV.

This clonotype was seen many times. The chain links TRBV30 to TRBJ2-5; D is unresolved. Between the trimmed V and J ends, which lost 4 bases and 3 bases, there was a span of 9 bases. There are 12 residues in the CDR3. Germline loops: CDR1 GTSNPN, CDR2 SVGIG (reference sequence). The CDR3 reads CAWTLSEETQYF. As DNA, the CDR3 is TGTGCCTGGACTCTAAGCGAAGAGACCCAGTACTTC.

The chain couples TRBV11-2 to TRBJ1-6; D unresolved. The CDR3 contains 15 residues. Germline V lookup: CDR1 SGHAT, CDR2 FQNNGV. The V end was cut by 0 bases, the J end by 9 bases, with 12 bases between. CDR3 protein: CASSLEGVRSSPLHF. For the CDR3, the DNA is TGTGCCAGCAGCTTAGAGGGAGTTAGGTCTTCACCCCTCCACTTT.

The genes are TRBV3-1 and TRBJ2-3; a possible D gene is TRBD2 (5 bases). V was shortened by 1 base and J by 9 bases, with 5 bases between the two germline ends. CDR1 LGHDT and CDR2 YNNKEL come from the germline V gene (reference sequence). The length of the CDR3 is 11 residues. The CDR3 sequence: CASSQAGTQYF. CDR3 bases: TGTGCCAGCAGCCAAGCGGGAACGCAGTATTTT.

This clonotype was observed a handful of times. The chain has TRBV9 and TRBJ2-7, with unresolved D. The CDR3 totals 14 residues. Germline CDR1 and CDR2: SGDLS and YYNGEE. V lost 0 bases to trimming and J lost 1 base, with 8 bases between them. For the CDR3, the DNA is TGTGCCAGCAGCGTAGGTGTTGCTTCCTACGAGCAGTACTTC. Residues: CASSVGVASYEQYF. The whole variable domain, remainder taken from reference TRBV9 and TRBJ2-7, is DSGVTQTPKHLITATGQRVTLRCSPRSGDLSVYWYQQSLDQGLQFLIQYYNGEERAKGNILERFSAQQFPDLHSELNLSSLELGDSALYFCASSVGVASYEQYFGPGTRLTVT.